The present T cell receptor (beta chain) was sequenced within a study of T cell responses to AZD1222 COVID-19 vaccine. Study outcomes and limitations: Nearly half of spike-specific TCRs reportedly target unmutated variant regions. Breadth and depth of Spike-specific TCRs rose after two AZD1222 doses. The span of vaccine-associated CD4 TCRs extended across spike, with dominance at 160-218 and 743-854. There were repertoire samples only from the period after the peak T cell response.

Assay: immunoSEQ multiplex PCR; the TCRdb copy retains only in-frame clones and omits some. The sample carries about 150,000 clones, roughly 90% recorded once. On this clone: Its antigen is not known.

Per the germline V gene, CDR1 is MNHEY and CDR2 is SMNVEV (reference sequence). The CDR3 is made up of 15 amino acids. Deletions cut 6 bases from V and 3 bases from J, with 17 bases between. The sequence derives from an adult who received the AZD1222 COVID-19 vaccine. V gene TRBV27 combines with J gene TRBJ1-2; D ambiguous. Sequenced here: peripheral blood, sampled 28 days after the second AZD1222 dose. This CDR3 is CASRPRAYAHYGYTF. The CDR3 DNA is TGTGCCAGCAGACCCCGGGCCTACGCGCACTATGGCTACACCTTC.